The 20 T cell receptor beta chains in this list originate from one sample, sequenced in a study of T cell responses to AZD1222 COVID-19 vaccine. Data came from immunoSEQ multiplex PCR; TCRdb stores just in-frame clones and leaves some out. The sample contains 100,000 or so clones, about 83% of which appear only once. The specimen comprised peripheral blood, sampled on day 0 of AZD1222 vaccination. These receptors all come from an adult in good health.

In nucleotides, the CDR3 is TGTGCCAGCAGCTTAGATTGGGCCAGGGGAGGTTCACCCCTCCACTTT. It specifies CASSLDWARGGSPLHF. This chain uses TRBV7-2 with TRBJ1-6, with D perhaps TRBD1 (6 bases). Trimming removed 1 base at V and 9 bases at J, with 16 bases between. The germline V gene has CDR1 SGHTA and CDR2 FQGNSA. The CDR3 is 16 amino acids. Variable domain in full (rest from reference TRBV7-2 and TRBJ1-6): GAGVSQSPSNKVTEKGKDVELRCDPISGHTALYWYRQSLGQGLEFLIYFQGNSAPDKSGLPSDRFSAERTGGSVSTLTIQRTQQEDSAVYLCASSLDWARGGSPLHFGNGTRLTVT.

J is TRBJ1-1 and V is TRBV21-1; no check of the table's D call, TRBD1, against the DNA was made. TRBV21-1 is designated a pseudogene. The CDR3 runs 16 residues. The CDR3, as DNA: TGTGCCAGCAGCAAAGGGACAGAATACGGGGACACTGAAGCTTTCTTT. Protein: CASSKGTEYGDTEAFF.

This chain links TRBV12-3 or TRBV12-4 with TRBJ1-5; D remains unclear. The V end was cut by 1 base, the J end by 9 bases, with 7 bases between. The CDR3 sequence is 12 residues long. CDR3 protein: CASSLEGRPQHF. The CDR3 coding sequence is TGTGCCAGCAGTTTAGAAGGGCGGCCCCAGCATTTT.

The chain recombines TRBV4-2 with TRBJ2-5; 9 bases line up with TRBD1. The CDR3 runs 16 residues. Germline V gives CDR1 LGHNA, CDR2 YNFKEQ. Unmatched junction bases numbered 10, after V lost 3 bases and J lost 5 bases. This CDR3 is CASSHSNRGRGETQYF. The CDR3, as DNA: TGTGCCAGCAGCCACAGCAACAGGGGGCGCGGGGAGACCCAGTACTTC.

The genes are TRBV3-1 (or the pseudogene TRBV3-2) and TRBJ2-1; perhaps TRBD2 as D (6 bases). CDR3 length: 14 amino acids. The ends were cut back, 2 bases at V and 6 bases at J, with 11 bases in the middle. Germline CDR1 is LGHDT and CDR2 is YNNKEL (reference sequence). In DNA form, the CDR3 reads TGTGCCAGCAGCCAACGGGACTTTAGCAATGAGCAGTTCTTC. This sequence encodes CASSQRDFSNEQFF.

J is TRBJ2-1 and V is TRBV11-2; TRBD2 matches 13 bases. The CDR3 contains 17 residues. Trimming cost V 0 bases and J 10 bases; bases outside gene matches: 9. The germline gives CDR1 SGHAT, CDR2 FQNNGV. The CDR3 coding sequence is TGTGCCAGCAGCTTAGACCGCGGACTAGCGGGGGCCAGAGAGCAGTTCTTC. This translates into CASSLDRGLAGAREQFF. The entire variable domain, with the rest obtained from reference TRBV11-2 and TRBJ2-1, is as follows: EAGVAQSPRYKIIEKRQSVAFWCNPISGHATLYWYQQILGQGPKLLIQFQNNGVVDDSQLPKDRFSAERLKGVDSTLKIQPAKLEDSAVYLCASSLDRGLAGAREQFFGPGTRLTVL.

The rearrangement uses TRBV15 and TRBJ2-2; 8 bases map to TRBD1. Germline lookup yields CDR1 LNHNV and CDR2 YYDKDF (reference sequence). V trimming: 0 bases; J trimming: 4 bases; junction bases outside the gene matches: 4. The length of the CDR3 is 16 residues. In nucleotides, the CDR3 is TGTGCCACCAGCAGAGACCTGACAGGGGTCACCGGGGAGCTGTTTTTT. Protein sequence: CATSRDLTGVTGELFF.

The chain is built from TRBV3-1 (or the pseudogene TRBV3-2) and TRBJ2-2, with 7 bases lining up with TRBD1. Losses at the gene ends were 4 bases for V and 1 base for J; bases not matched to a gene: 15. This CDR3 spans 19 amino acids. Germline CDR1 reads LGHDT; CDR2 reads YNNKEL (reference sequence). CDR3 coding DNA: TGTGCCAGCAGCCTAAACCAGGGACAGCGGAAGGGGAACACCGGGGAGCTGTTTTTT. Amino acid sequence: CASSLNQGQRKGNTGELFF.

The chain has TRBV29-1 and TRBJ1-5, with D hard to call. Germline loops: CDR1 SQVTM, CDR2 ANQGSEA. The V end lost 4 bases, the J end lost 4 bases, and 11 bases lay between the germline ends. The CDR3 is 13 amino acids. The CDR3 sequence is CSVAQTLNQPQHF. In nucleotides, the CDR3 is TGCAGCGTTGCCCAGACACTAAATCAGCCCCAGCATTTT.

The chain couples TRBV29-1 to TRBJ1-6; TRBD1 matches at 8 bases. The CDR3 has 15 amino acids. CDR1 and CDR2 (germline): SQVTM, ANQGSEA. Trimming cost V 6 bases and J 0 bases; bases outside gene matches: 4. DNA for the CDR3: TGCAGCGTCCGGACAGGGAGCTCCTATAATTCACCCCTCCACTTT. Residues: CSVRTGSSYNSPLHF.

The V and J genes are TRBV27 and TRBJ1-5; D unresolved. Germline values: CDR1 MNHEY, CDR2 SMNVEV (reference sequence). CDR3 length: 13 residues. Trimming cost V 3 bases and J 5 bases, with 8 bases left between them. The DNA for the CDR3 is TGTGCCAGCAGTTTCGGATTGGATCAGCCCCAGCATTTT. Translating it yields CASSFGLDQPQHF.

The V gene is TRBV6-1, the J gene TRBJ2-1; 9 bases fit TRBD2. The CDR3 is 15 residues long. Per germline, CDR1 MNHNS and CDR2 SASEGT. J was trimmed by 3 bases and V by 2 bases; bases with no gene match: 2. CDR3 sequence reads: CASSEWRGGYNEQFF. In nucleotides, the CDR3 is TGTGCCAGCAGTGAATGGCGGGGGGGCTACAATGAGCAGTTCTTC.

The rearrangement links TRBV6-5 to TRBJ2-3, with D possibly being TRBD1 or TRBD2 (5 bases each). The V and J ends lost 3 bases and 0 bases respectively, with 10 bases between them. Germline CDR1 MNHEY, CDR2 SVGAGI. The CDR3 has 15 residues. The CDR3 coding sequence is TGTGCCAGCAGTTATACGTGGGGGAGCACAGATACGCAGTATTTT. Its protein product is CASSYTWGSTDTQYF.

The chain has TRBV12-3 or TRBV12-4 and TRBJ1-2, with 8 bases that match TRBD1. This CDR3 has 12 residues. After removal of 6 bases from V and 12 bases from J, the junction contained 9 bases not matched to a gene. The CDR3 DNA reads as TGTGCCAGCAGCCGCCAGGGACAGGTTAACACCTTC. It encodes CASSRQGQVNTF.

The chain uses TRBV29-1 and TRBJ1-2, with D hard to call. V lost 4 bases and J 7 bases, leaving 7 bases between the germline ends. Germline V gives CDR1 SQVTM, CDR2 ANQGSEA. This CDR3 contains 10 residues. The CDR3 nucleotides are TGCAGCGTTGTGACGAGTGGCTACACCTTC. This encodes CSVVTSGYTF.

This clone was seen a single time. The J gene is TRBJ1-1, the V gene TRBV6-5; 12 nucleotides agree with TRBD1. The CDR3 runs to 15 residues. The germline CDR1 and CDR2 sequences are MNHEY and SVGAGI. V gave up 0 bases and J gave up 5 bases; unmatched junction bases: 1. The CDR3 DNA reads TGTGCCAGCAGTTACTCGGGACAGGGGGCGACTGAAGCTTTCTTT. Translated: CASSYSGQGATEAFF.

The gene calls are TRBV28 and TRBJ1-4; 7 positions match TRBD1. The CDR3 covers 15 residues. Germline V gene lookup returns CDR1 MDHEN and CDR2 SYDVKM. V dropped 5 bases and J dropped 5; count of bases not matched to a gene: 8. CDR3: CASSQGDRENEKLFF. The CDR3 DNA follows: TGTGCCAGCAGTCAGGGGGACAGAGAGAATGAAAAACTGTTTTTT. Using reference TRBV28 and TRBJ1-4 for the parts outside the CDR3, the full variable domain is DVKVTQSSRYLVKRTGEKVFLECVQDMDHENMFWYRQDPGLGLRLIYFSYDVKMKEKGDIPEGYSVSREKKERFSLILESASTNQTSMYLCASSQGDRENEKLFFGSGTQLSVL.

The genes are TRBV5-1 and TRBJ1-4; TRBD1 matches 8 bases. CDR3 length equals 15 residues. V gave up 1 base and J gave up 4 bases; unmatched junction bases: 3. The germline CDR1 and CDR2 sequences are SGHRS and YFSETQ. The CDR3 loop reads CASSLMTGVNEKLFF. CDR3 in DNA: TGCGCCAGCAGCTTGATGACAGGGGTTAATGAAAAACTGTTTTTT.

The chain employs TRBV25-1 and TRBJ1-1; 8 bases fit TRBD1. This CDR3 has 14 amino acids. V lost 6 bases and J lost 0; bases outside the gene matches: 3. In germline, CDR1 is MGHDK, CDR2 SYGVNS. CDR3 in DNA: TGTGCCAGCAGGGGGACAGGATTGAACACTGAAGCTTTCTTT. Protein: CASRGTGLNTEAFF. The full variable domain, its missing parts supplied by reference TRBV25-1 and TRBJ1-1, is EADIYQTPRYLVIGTGKKITLECSQTMGHDKMYWYQQDPGMELHLIHYSYGVNSTEKGDLSSESTVSRIRTEHFPLTLESARPSHTSQYLCASRGTGLNTEAFFGQGTRLTVV.

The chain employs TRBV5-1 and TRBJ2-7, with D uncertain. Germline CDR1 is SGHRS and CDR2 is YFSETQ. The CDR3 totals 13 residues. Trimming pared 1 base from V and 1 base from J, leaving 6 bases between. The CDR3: CASSLSKSYEQYF. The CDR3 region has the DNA TGCGCCAGCAGCTTGTCCAAGTCCTACGAGCAGTACTTC.